The clone carrying this T cell receptor (beta chain) has a count of ten or more. Its antigen is currently unknown. The data belong to a study of T cells in Graves' hyperthyroidism and ophthalmopathy. Study-level findings and limits: Blood shared most expanded thyroid clonotypes above 0.001. Ophthalmopathy, which appeared later, was predicted by the model a median 6.5 months before onset.

Each patient was aged 18 to 65 and had newly diagnosed hyperthyroidism of under 2 months' duration. Diagnoses used clinical symptoms, serum thyroxine and TRAb, thyroid ultrasound and orbital computed tomography. Amplified TCR beta CDR3 regions derived from RNA transcripts. During a first-round RT-PCR of the TCR CDR3, the HTBI primer set was used. TCRdb re-called the multiplex PCR reads through MiXCR, storing one row per CDR3 protein. The sample yields about 770,000 distinct CDR3 sequences, roughly a sixth seen once. Germline CDR1 and CDR2: LGHDT and YNNKEL (reference sequence). This CDR3 is 15 amino acids long. Trimming stripped 0 bases from V and 2 bases from J, with 9 bases between.

Specimen: blood. This clonotype originated in a woman aged 45-59 years with Graves' hyperthyroidism that later progressed to Graves' ophthalmopathy. The genes are TRBV3-1 and TRBJ2-3, with no clear D. This chain's CDR3 is CASSQDMPHTDTQYF. CDR3 DNA: TGTGCCAGCAGCCAAGATATGCCACACACAGATACGCAGTATTTT.